Presented here are 20 T cell receptor beta chains from one specimen sequenced in a study of T cell clonality in common variable immunodeficiency. Study-level points and caveats: In common variable immunodeficiency, TCR beta chains reportedly carried fewer deletions and N-nucleotide insertions.

These receptors have no known antigen. This table comes from immunoSEQ multiplex PCR, and its TCRdb copy is limited to in-frame clones, with some not included. The sample presents approximately 30,000 clones, none singletons. The specimen was peripheral blood mononuclear cells. Receptor source: a human donor with common variable immunodeficiency.

A word on this clone: The DNA ends 3 residues before the CDR3 does, and the rest of the CDR3 is filled in from the germline J gene. The V and J genes are TRBV19 and TRBJ2-3; a possible D gene is TRBD2 (5 bases). V lost 0 bases and J 4 bases, leaving 14 bases between the germline ends. The CDR3 covers 16 residues. The germline gives CDR1 LNHDA, CDR2 SQIVND (reference sequence). Incomplete CDR3 DNA: TGTGCCAGTAGTATAGAAGGTCGGGGAAGCGCAGATACG. The encoded protein is CASSIEGRGSADT. The full CDR3 sequence reads CASSIEGRGSADTQYF.

Ten or more counts support this clone. The DNA ends 3 residues before the CDR3 does, and the rest of the CDR3 is filled in from the germline J gene. This chain links TRBV2 with TRBJ1-5, with 9 bases aligning to TRBD1. The J segment lost 3 bases and the V segment lost 7 bases, leaving 7 bases of the junction unmatched. The CDR3 runs to 15 residues. The V gene's germline CDR1 is SNHLY and CDR2 FYNNEI. The CDR3 spells CASMTDRGSNQPQHF. The covered CDR3 bases are TGTGCCAGCATGACGGACAGGGGATCCAATCAGCCC. The variable domain in full, completed from reference TRBV2 and TRBJ1-5, reads EPEVTQTPSHQVTQMGQEVILRCVPISNHLYFYWYRQILGQKVEFLVSFYNNEISEKSEIFDDQFSVERPDGSNFTLKIRSTKLEDSAMYFCASMTDRGSNQPQHFGDGTRLSIL.

As for this clone: The sequenced fragment ends 3 residues before the CDR3 boundary, so the rest is inferred from the germline J gene. The chain recombines TRBV19 with TRBJ1-5; 10 positions agree with TRBD1. J lost 7 bases, V lost 6 bases, and 9 bases had no gene match. Germline assignment: CDR1 LNHDA and CDR2 SQIVND (reference sequence). The CDR3 totals 15 residues. CDR3 amino acids: CASSAGTGERQPQHF. CDR3 DNA (partial): TGTGCCAGTAGCGCAGGGACAGGGGAAAGGCAGCCC.

As regards this clone: The read comes to an end 3 residues before the CDR3 does, leaving the germline J gene to fill in the end. The rearrangement uses TRBV7-9 and TRBJ1-2, with TRBD1 identical over 7 bases. Per the germline V gene, CDR1 is SEHNR and CDR2 is FQNEAQ (reference sequence). The CDR3 has 14 residues. CDR3 DNA (partial): TGTGCCAGCAGCCGGGACAGAGTCCTGGACGGC. Translation gives CASSRDRVLDG. The CDR3, in full, reads CASSRDRVLDGYTF.

This clone turned up a few times. Sequencing ends 3 residues short of the CDR3 end; the germline J gene provides the rest. This chain links TRBV6-1 with TRBJ1-4; 7 nucleotides align to TRBD1. Germline CDR1 and CDR2: MNHNS and SASEGT. This CDR3 is built from 15 residues. The V segment lost 4 bases and the J segment 7 bases; nucleotides outside the gene matches: 9. The CDR3 DNA, read in part, is TGTGCCAGCAGTGTCGACAGGGTGGGAGGTGAAAAA. This translates into CASSVDRVGGEK. The full CDR3 sequence reads CASSVDRVGGEKLFF.

Many counts were recorded for this clone. The read falls 3 residues short of the CDR3 end, and the missing part is taken from the germline J gene. The chain couples TRBV5-1 to TRBJ1-2; D might be TRBD1 (5 bases). V lost 3 bases, J lost 6 bases, and 18 bases lay in between. Germline lookup yields CDR1 SGHRS and CDR2 YFSETQ. The CDR3 is 15 residues long. The covered CDR3 bases are TGCGCCAGCAGCTCCCAGGTCGGAAAAGGGGATGGC. Its protein is CASSSQVGKGDG. The entire CDR3 is CASSSQVGKGDGYTF. Based on the CDR3 plus reference TRBV5-1 and TRBJ1-2, the full variable domain is KAGVTQTPRYLIKTRGQQVTLSCSPISGHRSVSWYQQTPGQGLQFLFEYFSETQRNKGNFPGRFSGRQFSNSRSEMNVSTLELGDSALYLCASSSQVGKGDGYTFGSGTRLTVV.

As for this clone: It may be a read error: a sequence one base away is much more abundant. The read ends 3 residues early relative to the CDR3; the germline J gene fills the gap. The identical CDR3 is also encoded by other nucleotide sequences in the sample. The chain joins TRBV7-9 to TRBJ1-1, with D possibly being TRBD1 (5 bases). Germline V gene sequence: CDR1 SEHNR, CDR2 FQNEAQ (reference sequence). With 2 bases removed from V and 1 base from J, the gap between germline ends came to 5 bases. This CDR3 has 13 amino acids. CDR3 DNA (partial): TGTGCCAGCAGCTTACAGGGGAACACTGAA. This codes for CASSLQGNTE. The entire CDR3 reads CASSLQGNTEAFF.

This clone was observed a few times. The read gets to within 3 residues of the CDR3 end, and the germline J gene fills in the rest. V is TRBV7-6 and J is TRBJ2-3, with D hard to call. The CDR3 sequence is 15 residues long. Trimming removed 3 bases from V and 0 bases from J, with 10 bases in between. Germline loops: CDR1 SGHVS, CDR2 FNYEAQ. The CDR3 DNA, read in part, is TGTGCCAGCAGCTTCGACGTAGGGAGCACAGATACG. It translates to CASSFDVGSTDT. The whole CDR3 protein is CASSFDVGSTDTQYF.

As regards this clone: With the read ending 3 residues before the CDR3 end, the germline J gene is used to fill in that end. This rearrangement joins TRBV10-1 to TRBJ2-7; 11 bases agree with TRBD1. The J segment lost 6 bases and the V segment lost 4 bases, leaving 5 bases of the junction unmatched. The CDR3 has 14 amino acids. Germline CDR1 and CDR2: WNHNN and SYGVQD (reference sequence). This CDR3 is CASSGPGQGGEQYF. Partial CDR3 DNA: TGCGCCAGCAGTGGGCCGGGACAGGGGGGCGAG.

Regarding this clone: The read halts 3 residues ahead of the CDR3 end, with the missing end drawn from the germline J gene. V gene TRBV7-6 combines with J gene TRBJ1-5; TRBD1 is a possible D gene (5 bases). This CDR3 has 14 amino acids. Germline-derived CDR1 and CDR2 are SGHVS and FNYEAQ. The germline V and J ends were trimmed by 4 bases and 3 bases, with 10 bases remaining between them. The CDR3 sequence: CASSSGLDNQPQHF. The sequenced CDR3 bases are TGTGCCAGCAGCTCAGGGTTAGACAATCAGCCC.

This clone was seen repeatedly, ten times or more. The CDR3 end lies 3 residues beyond the end of the read and is filled in from the germline J gene. The chain uses TRBV5-5 and TRBJ1-4, with D unclear. Per the germline V gene, CDR1 is SGHKS and CDR2 is YYEKEE (reference sequence). The CDR3 length is 14 residues. Trimming removed 5 bases at V and 4 bases at J, with 12 bases between. CDR3 DNA (partial): TGTGCCAGCAGACCAGGTTGGAGTAATGAAAAA. It translates to CASRPGWSNEK. The entire CDR3 protein reads CASRPGWSNEKLFF.

A few counts support this clone. The CDR3 end falls 3 residues outside the read, so it is completed with the germline J gene. The genes are TRBV7-2 and TRBJ2-5; D not certain. Germline CDR1 and CDR2: SGHTA and FQGNSA. The V end lost 5 bases, the J end lost 4 bases, and 8 bases lay between the germline ends. The CDR3 sequence is 12 residues long. The CDR3 bases that were read are TGTGCCAGCAGCGGCATTGGAGAGACC. This encodes CASSGIGET. The entire CDR3 is CASSGIGETQYF.

On this clone: The read halts 3 residues ahead of the CDR3 end, with the missing end drawn from the germline J gene. The chain carries TRBV18 and TRBJ2-1; TRBD2 matches at 9 bases. The V segment lost 5 bases and the J segment 2 bases; nucleotides outside the gene matches: 7. The germline V gene encodes CDR1 KGHSH and CDR2 LQKENI. The CDR3 spans 16 residues. The sequenced CDR3 bases are TGTGCCAGCTCAACTTTAGCGGGAGTAACCTACAATGAG. It yields the protein CASSTLAGVTYNE. The full CDR3 is CASSTLAGVTYNEQFF.

The sample holds a few counts of this clone. The read comes to an end 3 residues before the CDR3 does, leaving the germline J gene to fill in the end. The rearrangement links TRBV6-4 to TRBJ2-1, with TRBD1 matching 8 bases. The V segment lost 11 bases and the J segment 5 bases; nucleotides outside the gene matches: 11. This CDR3 has 14 residues. CDR1 is MRHNA, CDR2 SNTAGT, per germline. The sequenced CDR3 bases are TGTGCCTCCGCACGGACAGGGAACAACAATGAG. This sequence encodes CASARTGNNNE. From start to end, the CDR3 is CASARTGNNNEQFF.

This clone has just a few counts. The CDR3 extends 3 residues past the end of the read, so its final part is completed from the germline J gene. The chain employs TRBV7-3 and TRBJ2-7, with a tentative D call TRBD2 (5 bases). The germline gives CDR1 SGHTA, CDR2 FQGTGA. Trimming stripped 4 bases from V and 6 bases from J, with 16 bases between. This CDR3 has 14 residues. This CDR3 reads CASSSSASLFEQYF. CDR3 DNA, as far as it was read: TGTGCCAGCAGCTCCTCGGCTAGCCTCTTCGAG.

As to this clone: The read ends 3 residues before the CDR3 terminus; that terminus is restored from the germline J gene. The V and J genes are TRBV7-6 and TRBJ1-6, with 8 bases matching TRBD1. Germline CDR1 SGHVS, CDR2 FNYEAQ. V gave up 5 bases and J gave up 8 bases; unmatched junction bases: 8. The CDR3 covers 15 residues. The sequenced CDR3 bases are TGTGCCAGCAGCCCCCGGACAGGGAGGGATTCACCC. Its translation: CASSPRTGRDSP. The entire CDR3 sequence reads CASSPRTGRDSPLHF.

In its sample, this clone was seen many times. The CDR3 end lies 3 residues beyond the end of the read and is filled in from the germline J gene. The chain carries TRBV23-1 and TRBJ1-2, with a weak D call TRBD1 (5 bases). TRBV23-1 is marked as an open reading frame, function uncertain. Trimming removed 4 bases at V and 1 base at J, with 7 bases between. The CDR3 extends over 13 amino acids. CDR3 amino acids: CASSRDSNYGYTF. The sequenced CDR3 bases are TGCGCCAGCAGTCGAGACAGTAACTATGGC.

The CDR3 bases that were read are TGCGCCAGCAGCCTTAGCGGGACGGACACAGATACG. Amino acid sequence: CASSLSGTDTDT. The full CDR3 protein reads CASSLSGTDTDTQYF. The rearrangement uses TRBV5-1 and TRBJ2-3, with 8 nucleotides matching TRBD2. The CDR3 end lies 3 residues beyond the end of the read and is filled in from the germline J gene. The germline V gene has CDR1 SGHRS and CDR2 YFSETQ. This CDR3 contains 15 residues. V dropped 4 bases and J dropped 2; count of bases not matched to a gene: 6. Filled out from reference TRBV5-1 and TRBJ2-3, the complete variable domain reads KAGVTQTPRYLIKTRGQQVTLSCSPISGHRSVSWYQQTPGQGLQFLFEYFSETQRNKGNFPGRFSGRQFSNSRSEMNVSTLELGDSALYLCASSLSGTDTDTQYFGPGTRLTVL.

This clone appeared many times. The sequence runs out 3 residues before the end of the CDR3; the remainder is reconstructed from the germline J gene. The rearrangement joins TRBV27 to TRBJ2-3, with 13 bases matching TRBD2. Germline CDR1 MNHEY, CDR2 SMNVEV (reference sequence). Trimming cost V 3 bases and J 0 bases; bases outside gene matches: 3. The CDR3 runs 17 residues. The DNA read from the CDR3 is TGTGCCAGCAGTTTGACTAGCGGGAGGAGGAGCACAGATACG. Protein: CASSLTSGRRSTDT. In full, the CDR3 is CASSLTSGRRSTDTQYF.

This clone was counted between two and nine times. The CDR3 end lies 3 residues beyond the end of the read and is filled in from the germline J gene. The identical CDR3 is also encoded by other nucleotide sequences in the sample. The V and J genes are TRBV5-6 and TRBJ2-3, with D unclear. The CDR3 loop spans 11 amino acids. Trimming stripped 0 bases from V and 6 bases from J, with 2 bases between. Germline V gives CDR1 SGHDT, CDR2 YYEEEE. This chain's CDR3 is CASSLADTQYF. Incomplete CDR3 DNA: TGTGCCAGCAGCTTGGCTGATACG.